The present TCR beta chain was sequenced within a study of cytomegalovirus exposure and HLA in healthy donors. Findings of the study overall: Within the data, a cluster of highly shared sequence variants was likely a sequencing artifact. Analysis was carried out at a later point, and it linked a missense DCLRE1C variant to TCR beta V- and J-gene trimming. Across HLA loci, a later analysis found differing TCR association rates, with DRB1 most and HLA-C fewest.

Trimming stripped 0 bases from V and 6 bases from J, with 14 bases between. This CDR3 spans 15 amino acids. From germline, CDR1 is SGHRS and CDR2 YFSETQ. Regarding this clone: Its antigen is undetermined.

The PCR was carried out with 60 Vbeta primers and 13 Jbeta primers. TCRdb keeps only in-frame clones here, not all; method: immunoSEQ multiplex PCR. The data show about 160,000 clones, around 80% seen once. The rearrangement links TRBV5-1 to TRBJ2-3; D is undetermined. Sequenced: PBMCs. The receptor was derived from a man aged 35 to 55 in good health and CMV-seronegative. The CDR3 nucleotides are TGCGCCAGCAGCTTGGGAGACTCCCCTGCGGATACGCAGTATTTT. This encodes CASSLGDSPADTQYF.